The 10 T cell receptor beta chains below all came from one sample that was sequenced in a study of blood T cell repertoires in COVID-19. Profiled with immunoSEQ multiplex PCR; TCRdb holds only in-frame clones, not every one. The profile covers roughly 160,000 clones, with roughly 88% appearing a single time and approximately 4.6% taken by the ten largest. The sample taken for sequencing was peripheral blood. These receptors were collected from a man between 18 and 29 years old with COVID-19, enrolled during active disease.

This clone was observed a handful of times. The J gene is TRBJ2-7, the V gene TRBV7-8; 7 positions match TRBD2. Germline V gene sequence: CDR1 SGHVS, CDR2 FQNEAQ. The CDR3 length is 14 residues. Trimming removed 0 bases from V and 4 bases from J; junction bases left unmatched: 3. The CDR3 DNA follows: TGTGCCAGCAGCTTAGCAGGAGCGGGGTACGAGCAGTACTTC. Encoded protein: CASSLAGAGYEQYF.

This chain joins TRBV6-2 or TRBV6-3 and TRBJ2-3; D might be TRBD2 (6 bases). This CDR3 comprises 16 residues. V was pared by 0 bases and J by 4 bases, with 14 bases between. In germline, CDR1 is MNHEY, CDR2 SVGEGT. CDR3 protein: CASSYSRLVSSDTQYF. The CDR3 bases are TGTGCCAGCAGTTACTCGAGACTAGTCTCCTCAGATACGCAGTATTTT.

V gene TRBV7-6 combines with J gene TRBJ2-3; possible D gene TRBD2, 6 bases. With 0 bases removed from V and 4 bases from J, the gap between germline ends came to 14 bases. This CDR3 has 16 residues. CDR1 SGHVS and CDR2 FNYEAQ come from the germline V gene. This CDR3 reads CASSLASVGEADTQYF. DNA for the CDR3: TGTGCCAGCAGCTTAGCGTCCGTAGGGGAGGCAGATACGCAGTATTTT.

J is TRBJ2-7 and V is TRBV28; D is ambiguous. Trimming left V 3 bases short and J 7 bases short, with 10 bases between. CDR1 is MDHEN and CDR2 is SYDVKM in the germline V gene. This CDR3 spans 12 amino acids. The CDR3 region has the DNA TGTGCCAGCAGTTTTGCCATACGGGAGCAGTACTTC. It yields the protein CASSFAIREQYF.

The DNA for the CDR3 is TGTGCCAGCAGCCGGGACAGGGATGACGAGCAGTACTTC. Amino acid sequence: CASSRDRDDEQYF. The chain uses TRBV9 and TRBJ2-7, with 9 bases identical to TRBD1. The CDR3 runs to 13 residues. Per the germline V gene, CDR1 is SGDLS and CDR2 is YYNGEE. V was pared by 4 bases and J by 5 bases, with 4 bases of the junction left unmatched.

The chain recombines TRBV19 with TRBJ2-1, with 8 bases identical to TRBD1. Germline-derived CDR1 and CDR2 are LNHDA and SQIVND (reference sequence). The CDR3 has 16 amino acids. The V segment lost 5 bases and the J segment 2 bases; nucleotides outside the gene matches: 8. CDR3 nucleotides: TGTGCCAGTAGTGCTACAGGGGGACTCACCTACAATGAGCAGTTCTTC. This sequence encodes CASSATGGLTYNEQFF.

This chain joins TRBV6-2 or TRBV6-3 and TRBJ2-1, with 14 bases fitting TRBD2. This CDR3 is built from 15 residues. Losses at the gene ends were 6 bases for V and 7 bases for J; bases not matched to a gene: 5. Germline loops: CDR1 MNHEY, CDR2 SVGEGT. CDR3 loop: CASSRLAGGKNEQFF. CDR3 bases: TGTGCCAGCAGCCGACTAGCGGGAGGGAAGAATGAGCAGTTCTTC.

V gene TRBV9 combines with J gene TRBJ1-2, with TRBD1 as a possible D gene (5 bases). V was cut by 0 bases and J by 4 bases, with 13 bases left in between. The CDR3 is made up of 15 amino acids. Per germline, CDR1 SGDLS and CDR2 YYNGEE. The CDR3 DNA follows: TGTGCCAGCAGCGTAGGGGTCGGGGGGTCCTATGGCTACACCTTC. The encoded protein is CASSVGVGGSYGYTF.

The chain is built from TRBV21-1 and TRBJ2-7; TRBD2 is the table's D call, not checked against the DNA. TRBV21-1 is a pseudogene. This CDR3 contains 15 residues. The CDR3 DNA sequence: TGTGCCAGCAGCCCTCTTGAGGGGGGGGAGAACGAGCAGTACTTC. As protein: CASSPLEGGENEQYF.

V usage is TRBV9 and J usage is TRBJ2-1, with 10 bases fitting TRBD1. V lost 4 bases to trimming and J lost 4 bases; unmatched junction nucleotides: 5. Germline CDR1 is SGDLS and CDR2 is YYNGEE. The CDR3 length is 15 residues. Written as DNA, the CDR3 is TGTGCCAGCAGCCCGCAGGGACAGGGGTACAATGAGCAGTTCTTC. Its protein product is CASSPQGQGYNEQFF.